A single sample gave rise to the 11 T cell receptor beta chains below, sequenced in a study of cytomegalovirus exposure and HLA in healthy donors. The PCR ran on 60 Vbeta and 13 Jbeta primers. The method was immunoSEQ multiplex PCR; TCRdb's version includes in-frame clones alone and lacks a portion of them. The sample yields more than 110,000 clones, 65% to 90% seen once. The sequencing sample was made of PBMCs. The receptor source for this set is a female donor in good health and CMV-seronegative.

This rearrangement joins TRBV28 to TRBJ2-5, with 14 bases lining up with TRBD2. CDR1 MDHEN and CDR2 SYDVKM come from the germline V gene. This CDR3 contains 17 residues. J gave up 4 bases and V 4 bases, and 8 bases lay outside the gene matches. The chain's CDR3 is CASSSPWTSGRRETQYF. The CDR3 coding sequence is TGTGCCAGCAGTTCACCCTGGACTAGCGGGAGGAGAGAGACCCAGTACTTC.

The genes are TRBV28 and TRBJ1-2; D not resolved. Trimming removed 11 bases from V and 1 base from J, with 11 bases in between. This CDR3 spans 12 amino acids. Germline V gene lookup returns CDR1 MDHEN and CDR2 SYDVKM. CDR3 DNA: TGTGCCGGACGAGGGATTAACTATGGCTACACCTTC. Translated: CAGRGINYGYTF.

This chain joins TRBV6-9 and TRBJ2-7; tentatively, D is TRBD1 (6 bases). V shed 7 bases and J shed 3 bases, with 16 bases lying between them. Per the germline V gene, CDR1 is MNHGY and CDR2 is SVAAGI. The CDR3 contains 14 residues. The CDR3 protein is CASIGTYPDYEQYF. In DNA form, the CDR3 reads TGTGCCAGCATTGGGACATACCCAGACTACGAGCAGTACTTC.

The V and J genes are TRBV28 and TRBJ1-1, with D maybe TRBD1 (6 bases). CDR1 and CDR2 from the germline V gene are MDHEN and SYDVKM. The V end was cut by 5 bases, the J end by 11 bases, with 15 bases between. This CDR3 region has 12 residues. The CDR3 loop is CASSQGFGPAFF. CDR3 coding DNA: TGTGCCAGCAGTCAGGGGTTCGGCCCGGCTTTCTTT.

J is TRBJ2-1 and V is TRBV28; D unresolved. The CDR3 is 14 amino acids. V gave up 3 bases and J gave up 2 bases, with 8 bases separating them. CDR1 and CDR2 (germline): MDHEN, SYDVKM. The CDR3 protein is CASSFLPAYNEQFF. The CDR3 region has the DNA TGTGCCAGCAGTTTCTTACCAGCCTACAATGAGCAGTTCTTC.

The CDR3 bases are TGTGCCAGCAGCGTAGCTAGCGGGGTCAATGAGCAGTTCTTC. The encoded protein is CASSVASGVNEQFF. The genes are TRBV9 and TRBJ2-1; 9 bases are a match to TRBD2. V was clipped by 0 bases and J by 6 bases; unmatched bases: 1. The CDR3 covers 14 residues. Looked up from germline, CDR1 is SGDLS and CDR2 is YYNGEE.

The V call is TRBV11-2, the J call TRBJ2-7; D is perhaps TRBD2 (7 bases). Germline-derived CDR1 and CDR2 are SGHAT and FQNNGV. V lost 2 bases and J lost 4, with 18 bases in between. The CDR3 runs 16 residues. The CDR3 DNA reads TGTGCCAGCAGCTTATTGGGAGGGGGGGAAGGGTACGAGCAGTACTTC. Protein sequence: CASSLLGGGEGYEQYF. Complete variable domain (other parts from reference TRBV11-2 and TRBJ2-7): EAGVAQSPRYKIIEKRQSVAFWCNPISGHATLYWYQQILGQGPKLLIQFQNNGVVDDSQLPKDRFSAERLKGVDSTLKIQPAKLEDSAVYLCASSLLGGGEGYEQYFGPGTRLTVT.

In this sample, this clone turned up a few times. This chain connects TRBV28 to TRBJ1-5; 12 bases align to TRBD1. The CDR3 is 15 amino acids. V was pared by 5 bases and J by 6 bases, with 5 bases of the junction left unmatched. Germline CDR1 MDHEN, CDR2 SYDVKM. As DNA, the CDR3 is TGTGCCAGCAGTCCGGGACAGGGGGCTGTTCAGCCCCAGCATTTT. Amino acid sequence: CASSPGQGAVQPQHF.

The chain joins TRBV28 to TRBJ2-1; 10 bases match TRBD2. In germline, CDR1 is MDHEN, CDR2 SYDVKM. The CDR3 is 16 amino acids. V gave up 2 bases and J gave up 4 bases; unmatched junction bases: 5. The CDR3 is CASSLSSSGSYNEQFF. For the CDR3, the DNA is TGTGCCAGCAGTTTAAGTTCTAGCGGGAGTTACAATGAGCAGTTCTTC.

This chain links TRBV7-9 with TRBJ2-7; D might be TRBD1 (5 bases). The germline gives CDR1 SEHNR, CDR2 FQNEAQ (reference sequence). Trimming took off 7 bases at V and 4 bases at J, with 8 bases between the two ends. This CDR3 spans 11 amino acids. The DNA for the CDR3 is TGTGCCAGCACAGGGTATTACGAGCAGTACTTC. Residues: CASTGYYEQYF.

The chain recombines TRBV19 with TRBJ2-1, with no clear D. This CDR3 has 15 amino acids. Germline V lookup: CDR1 LNHDA, CDR2 SQIVND (reference sequence). V was cut by 5 bases and J by 0 bases, with 11 bases left in between. CDR3 sequence: CASSLDTSSYNEQFF. In DNA form, the CDR3 reads TGTGCCAGTAGTCTCGACACCTCCTCCTACAATGAGCAGTTCTTC.